This T cell receptor beta chain was sequenced during a study of beta chain features in type 1 diabetes (dated by TCRdb to between 2017 and 2018). In terms of the full investigation: No differences in mean age, gender distribution, total cell number or subset yield were found between patients and healthy donors. A total of just under 110,000,000 sorted cells were examined across all samples, and RNA yield correlated strongly with the number of cells per subset. In the study, TCRB repertoires of sorted circulating CD4+ T cell subsets from recently diagnosed type 1 diabetes patients were compared with those of matched healthy donors. Naive and central memory subsets were obtained from all 30 or so donors, but regulatory and stem cell-like memory subsets were isolated from only 8 patients and 8 healthy donors.

Results and caveats for the whole study, not just this receptor: Because the HLA sub-analyses included only small numbers of individuals, any influence of HLA type on TCRB rearrangement was left unresolved. PCR might favor shorter templates, but patient and control samples were amplified and corrected together, so any skew would affect both groups equally. The naive, central memory and regulatory TCRB repertoires appeared to resemble one another more closely among patients than among healthy donors. In all four CD4+ subsets, TCRB CDR3 length was moderately but significantly shorter in type 1 diabetes patients. At VDJ recombination sites, patients with type 1 diabetes made fewer insertions and deleted more nucleotides, a pattern implying thymic rearrangement abnormalities. Sequencing cDNA rather than genomic DNA could over-represent highly expressing activated cells, although activation and CD3 levels did not differ between groups.

About this clone: Its antigen is not yet known. Base qualities were left out, and no much larger clone turns up one base away.

A single peripheral blood draw of around 0.11 L on average was collected from each donor into heparinised tubes. Using a panel that included CD45RO, CCR7, CD25, CD127, CD95 and CD27, naive, central memory, regulatory and stem cell-like memory CD4+ T cells were sorted on a BD FACSAria II. A purity above 95% was achieved for all sorted populations. PBMCs were isolated immediately by Lymphoprep density gradient centrifugation and stained directly without culture. Samples were stained and sorted in pairs, with one healthy donor and one patient per experiment, so that batch effects were minimized. Trimming takes 3 bases from V and 1 base from J, and the germline ends sit 10 bases apart. From the cysteine through the phenylalanine, the CDR3 covers 14 amino acids. Kept here is only the CDR3 DNA, which spans 42 bases and is read in frame from base 1. The germline V gene encodes CDR1 LGHNA and CDR2 YSLEER.

The entire isolated RNA was reverse transcribed using the High Capacity cDNA Reverse Transcription Kit, and thus expressed TCRB transcripts were sequenced. Naive, central memory and regulatory T cell samples underwent deep immunoSEQ sequencing, averaging around 3.9 million total reads per sample. After sorted cells were lysed in RLT buffer, RNA was extracted with DNase-treated RNeasy Micro or Mini kits, with the choice depending on cell number. To prevent cross-contamination, each cell subset was processed individually, whereas patient and healthy donor samples were processed jointly. TCRB sequences were amplified from cDNA with the immunoSEQ multiplex PCR, producing 87-bp fragments spanning the CDR3 region. Sequencing of the amplicons was performed on the Illumina HiSeq platform. On the study's bioinformatics: PCR bias was corrected computationally using synthetic template baselines, and reads within Hamming distance 2 were collapsed, with unmergeable singletons discarded. Reads were aligned against IMGT so that V, D and J genes, CDR3 length and insertions or deletions at six rearrangement sites could be assigned. Clonotype counts were normalized to sorted cell number within each subset before computing true diversity and Gini coefficients with the tcR R package. The overlap coefficient, calculated on TCRB nucleotide sequences, was used to quantify repertoire sharing. Out-of-frame TCRB sequences from naive cells were analyzed to stand in for the pre-selection repertoire. Drawn from immuneACCESS, this table holds only the in-frame rearrangements with V and J called that TCRdb kept. Clones are partly lost; checked studies trace under half to an unresolved V gene and leave the rest unexplained. V and J calls plus clone size are reproduced from that table; the DNA served to infer D and trimming. For this sample the table gives about 360,000 clones, of which around an eighth were detected only once. The ten largest clones capture more than 0.015% of the sample.

Sequences were obtained from naive CD4+ T cells from blood. Sample cell subset or site, as interpreted from the label and publication: true naive CD4+ T cells. Here the chain combines TRBV4-3 and TRBJ2-7; the D segment could be TRBD1, given 5 matching bases. This clonotype was obtained from a man between 18 and 29 years old in good health. The nucleotide sequence reads as follows: TGCGCCAGCAGCCAGGACACGATTTCCTACGAGCAGTACTTC. Its amino acids are CASSQDTISYEQYF.